This T cell receptor beta chain was recorded in a study of CXCR3-negative and CXCR3-positive naive CD8 T cells (dated by TCRdb to the late 2010s). The study in broad terms: In total, roughly 140 million TRB reads were obtained, which works out to roughly 1.5 +/- 0.3 million reads per library. The TRBV-TRBJ cluster analysis covered naive subsets from about 5 donors and memory cells from 3 donors. Diversity and physicochemical repertoire analyses were performed on about 12 donors pooled from two independent experiments. The research as a whole found: Both naive subsets had comparably high repertoire diversity, while memory CD8+ T cells had much lower repertoire diversity. Because CXCR3 expression was partially decreased after cryopreservation, freshly isolated PBMCs were used for most assays. Within the same donor, TRBV-TRBJ usage looked similar between naive CXCR3-negative and CXCR3-positive cells, but memory cells had distinct patterns. Because surface CD5, which has been linked to self-reactivity in mice, was comparable between naive subsets, TCR interaction strength was also inferred from TRB CDR3 physicochemical properties.

In the case of this clonotype: What this receptor recognizes is not known.

The sequencer listed for this sample is NextSeq 550. The Human TCR Profiling Kit (MiLaboratory) was used to prepare UMI-labeled 5' RACE TRB cDNA libraries. The full amount of extracted RNA was used for cDNA synthesis, and the full amount of resulting cDNA was used for PCR amplification. Libraries were prepared in parallel with an identical number of PCR cycles. Per the source publication's procedure: With a requirement of at least two reads per UMI, MIGEC and MiXCR extracted about 52,000 +/- 9,100 unique UMI-labeled TRB cDNA molecules per library. An average of approximately 40,000 +/- 10,000 functional in-frame TRB CDR3 nucleotide clonotypes without stop codons was found per library. After each sample was downsampled to 5000 UMI-labeled TRB molecules, VDJtools was used to calculate diversity metrics such as normalized Shannon-Wiener and Chao1. Clonotype-size-weighted physicochemical properties of the central five CDR3 residues (interaction energy, strength, volume and Kidera factor 4) were computed in VDJtools. The reads underwent TCRdb reprocessing, giving one record for each CDR3 protein sequence and no DNA. The V and J calls shown here were made by TCRdb, not taken from the authors' results. This sample's table contains approximately 41,000 distinct CDR3 sequences. Jointly, the top ten make up about 10% of the sample.

CDR1 SGHTA and CDR2 FQGTGA are derived from the germline V gene. The CDR3 runs 13 residues from the cysteine to the phenylalanine. DNA is not on record. Each CD8+ T cell subset was flow-sorted in triplicate, with over 250,000 cells per subset placed directly into RLT lysis buffer. Peripheral blood mononuclear cells were isolated from buffy coats using standard density gradient centrifugation. Total RNA was extracted from sorted cells using an RNeasy Mini Kit. This TCR derives from a human donor in good health. Some clones in this sample may be carry-over from other donors' samples. Sequencing input: memory CD8+ T cells from blood. What the cell subset or site label conveys for this sample: conventional CD8+ memory T cells (TMEM), sorted as controls. Recombination connected TRBV7-3 to TRBJ2-7; TCRdb picks TRBD1, but there is no DNA to check that call. The CDR3 amino acid sequence is: CASSYGQGGEQYF.